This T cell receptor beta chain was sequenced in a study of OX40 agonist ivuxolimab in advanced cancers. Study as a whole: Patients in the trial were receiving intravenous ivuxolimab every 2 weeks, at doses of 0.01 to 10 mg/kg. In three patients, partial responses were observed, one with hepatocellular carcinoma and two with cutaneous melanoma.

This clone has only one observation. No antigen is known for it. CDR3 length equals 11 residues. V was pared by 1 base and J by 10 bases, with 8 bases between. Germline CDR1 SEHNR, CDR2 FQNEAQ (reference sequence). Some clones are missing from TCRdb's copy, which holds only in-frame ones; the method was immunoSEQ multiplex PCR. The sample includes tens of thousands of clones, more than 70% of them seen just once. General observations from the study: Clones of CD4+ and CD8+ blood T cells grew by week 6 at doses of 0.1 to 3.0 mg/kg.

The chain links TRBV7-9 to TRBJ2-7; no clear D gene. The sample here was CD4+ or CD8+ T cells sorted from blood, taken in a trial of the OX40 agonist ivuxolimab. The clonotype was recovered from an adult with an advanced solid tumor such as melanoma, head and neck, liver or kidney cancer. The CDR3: CASSLEALQYF. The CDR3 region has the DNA TGTGCCAGCAGCTTAGAGGCCCTACAGTACTTC.